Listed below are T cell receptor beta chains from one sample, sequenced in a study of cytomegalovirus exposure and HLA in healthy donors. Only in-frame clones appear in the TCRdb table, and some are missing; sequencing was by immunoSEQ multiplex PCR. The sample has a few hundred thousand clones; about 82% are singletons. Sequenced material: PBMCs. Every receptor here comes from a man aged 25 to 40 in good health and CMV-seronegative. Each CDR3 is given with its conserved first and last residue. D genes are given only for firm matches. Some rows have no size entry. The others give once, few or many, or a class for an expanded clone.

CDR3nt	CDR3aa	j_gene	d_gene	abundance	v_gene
TGTGCCAGCAGCTTACAGGGGTCCAAAAACATTCAGTACTTC	CASSLQGSKNIQYF	TRBJ2-4	NA	few	TRBV7-2
TGTGCCAGCAGCTCGGGGAGGTGGGGGGAGGTGGATACGCAGTATTTT	CASSSGRWGEVDTQYF	TRBJ2-3	NA	NA	TRBV11-2
TGTGCCAGCAGCGCTAAATCCGGGACAAACAATGAGCAGTTCTTC	CASSAKSGTNNEQFF	TRBJ2-1	NA	NA	TRBV7-8
TGTGCCAGCAGTCGGGGATCTACAGATACGCAGTATTTT	CASSRGSTDTQYF	TRBJ2-3	NA	once	TRBV11-3
TGTGCCAGCAGCCCCCTGTCTTTCTACAAGGGGGGCACAGATACGCAGTATTTT	CASSPLSFYKGGTDTQYF	TRBJ2-3	NA	once	TRBV9
TGTGCCAGCAGCCCCCGGGGGGGAGGGATCTACGAGCAGTACTTC	CASSPRGGGIYEQYF	TRBJ2-7	TRBD2	NA	TRBV11-2
TGCGCCAGCAGCACCGGACAGGTTCAGGGGGAGCAGTACTTC	CASSTGQVQGEQYF	TRBJ2-7	TRBD1	few	TRBV5-1
TGTGCCGTCGCCGGGACTAGCGGGGTGAACACCGGGGAGCTGTTTTTT	CAVAGTSGVNTGELFF	TRBJ2-2	TRBD2	NA	TRBV2
TGTGCCAGCAGCAAAGAGGGTGTCCAAGAGACCCAGTACTTC	CASSKEGVQETQYF	TRBJ2-5	NA	NA	TRBV11-2
TGCAGCGTAAGGACAGGGGGGAACACTGAAGCTTTCTTT	CSVRTGGNTEAFF	TRBJ1-1	TRBD1	NA	TRBV29-1
TGTGCCAGCAGCTCCCACAGGGTCGATGGGCAGTTCTTC	CASSSHRVDGQFF	TRBJ2-1	NA	NA	TRBV11-3
TGTGCCAGCTCACCACCAGACAGGGTTAACACTGAAGCTTTCTTT	CASSPPDRVNTEAFF	TRBJ1-1	TRBD1	NA	TRBV18
TGTGCCAGCAGTCAGGACAGGGCCTACGAGCAGTACTTC	CASSQDRAYEQYF	TRBJ2-7	TRBD1	NA	TRBV6-5
TGTGCCAGCTCACCGGAGGGGATCAGAAACACCATATATTTT	CASSPEGIRNTIYF	TRBJ1-3	NA	NA	TRBV18
TGTGCCAGCGGAGGAGGGTTTGGTAACACCGGGGAGCTGTTTTTT	CASGGGFGNTGELFF	TRBJ2-2	NA	NA	TRBV4-2
TGCGCCAGCAGCCCCCGACAGGGGGAAAGTGGCTACACCTTC	CASSPRQGESGYTF	TRBJ1-2	TRBD1	NA	TRBV5-1
TGTGCCAGCAGTTTAACCGGGTGGGACACCGGGGAGCTGTTTTTT	CASSLTGWDTGELFF	TRBJ2-2	NA	NA	TRBV28
TGTGCCAGCAGCCCATCCCCCCCGGGAGACACTGAAGCTTTCTTT	CASSPSPPGDTEAFF	TRBJ1-1	NA	NA	TRBV13
TGTGCCAGCAGTTTTAGGTATATCGGGGGGAGCTCCTACAATGAGCAGTTCTTC	CASSFRYIGGSSYNEQFF	TRBJ2-1	TRBD2	NA	TRBV28
TGTGCCAGCCAGGATCAGCCCCAGCATTTT	CASQDQPQHF	TRBJ1-5	NA	NA	TRBV6-1
TGTGCCAGCAGTTCTGCCTACAGGGCGGGGGATGAAAAACTGTTTTTT	CASSSAYRAGDEKLFF	TRBJ1-4	NA	NA	TRBV2
TGTGCCAGCAGCAAGGACAGCAGCTCCTACGAGCAGTACTTC	CASSKDSSSYEQYF	TRBJ2-7	NA	NA	TRBV7-2
TGTGCCAGCAAACCGTCGTCGGGGGGCCAAGGGACCCAGTACTTC	CASKPSSGGQGTQYF	TRBJ2-5	NA	NA	TRBV6-5
TGCGCCAGCAGCCCCGGGGGGCAAAACACTGAAGCTTTCTTT	CASSPGGQNTEAFF	TRBJ1-1	NA	NA	TRBV5-1
TGTGCCAGTAGTCCCGGGGACAATTATAGCAATCAGCCCCAGCATTTT	CASSPGDNYSNQPQHF	TRBJ1-5	NA	NA	TRBV19
TGTGCCACCTCCACGGACAGGGGTGATGAAAAACTGTTTTTT	CATSTDRGDEKLFF	TRBJ1-4	TRBD1	NA	TRBV2
TGTGCTAGTGGTTTGGAGGAGCAGACCGGGACTAGCGTGTACGAGCAGTACTTC	CASGLEEQTGTSVYEQYF	TRBJ2-7	TRBD2	NA	TRBV12-5
TGTGCCAGCAGCTTGGTTCCAGCGGGGGGTGGCGAGCAGTACTTC	CASSLVPAGGGEQYF	TRBJ2-7	TRBD2	NA	TRBV5-5
TGTGCCAGTAGGCGTCCATCGGGGGTCTATGGCTACACCTTC	CASRRPSGVYGYTF	TRBJ1-2	NA	NA	TRBV19
TGTGCCAGCAGGACCTTTGGAGTTCCAACTAATGAAAAACTGTTTTTT	CASRTFGVPTNEKLFF	TRBJ1-4	NA	NA	TRBV28
TGTGCCAGCATCAACAGGGGGAAGAACACTGAAGCTTTCTTT	CASINRGKNTEAFF	TRBJ1-1	TRBD1	once	TRBV28
TGTGCCAGCAGCTTCGTACAGGGTGATTCACCCCTCCACTTT	CASSFVQGDSPLHF	TRBJ1-6	NA	once	TRBV7-9
TGTGCCAGCAGTTTATCAGGCCAGGGTTACACAGATACGCAGTATTTT	CASSLSGQGYTDTQYF	TRBJ2-3	NA	once	TRBV28
TGTGCCAGCAGTGGAGGCCAGGGCCAAGAGACCCAGTACTTC	CASSGGQGQETQYF	TRBJ2-5	NA	NA	TRBV2
TGTGCCAGCAGTTTCGCTAGCGGGGGATTATACGAGCAGTACTTC	CASSFASGGLYEQYF	TRBJ2-7	TRBD2	NA	TRBV28
TGTGCCAGCAGTTTGAGGTGGAGACAGGGAAGACTGTTTTTT	CASSLRWRQGRLFF	TRBJ1-4	TRBD1	NA	TRBV27
TGCGCCAGCAGCAAGCGGGGGGGTAGCACAGATACGCAGTATTTT	CASSKRGGSTDTQYF	TRBJ2-3	TRBD2	NA	TRBV5-1